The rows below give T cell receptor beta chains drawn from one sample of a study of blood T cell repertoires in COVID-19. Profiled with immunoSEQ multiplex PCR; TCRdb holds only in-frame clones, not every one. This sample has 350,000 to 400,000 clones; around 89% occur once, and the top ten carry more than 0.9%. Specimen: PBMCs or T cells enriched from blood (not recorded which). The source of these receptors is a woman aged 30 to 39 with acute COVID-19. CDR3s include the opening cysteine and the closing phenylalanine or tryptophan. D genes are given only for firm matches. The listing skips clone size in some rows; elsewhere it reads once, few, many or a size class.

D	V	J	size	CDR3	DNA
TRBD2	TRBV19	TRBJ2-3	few	CASSIWASGGTDTQYF	TGTGCCAGTAGTATCTGGGCTAGCGGGGGCACAGATACGCAGTATTTT
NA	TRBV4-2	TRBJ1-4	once	CASSQEGGTADEKLFF	TGTGCCAGTAGCCAAGAAGGAGGGACGGCAGATGAAAAACTGTTTTTT
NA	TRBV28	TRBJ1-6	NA	CAGGPVDSPLHF	TGTGCCGGAGGCCCAGTCGATTCACCCCTCCACTTT
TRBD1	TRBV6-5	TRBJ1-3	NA	CASQDRGNSGNTIYF	TGTGCCAGCCAGGACAGGGGCAACTCTGGAAACACCATATATTTT
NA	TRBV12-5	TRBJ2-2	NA	CASGLVVGSEWGELFF	TGTGCTAGTGGTTTGGTAGTCGGGTCAGAATGGGGGGAGCTGTTTTTT
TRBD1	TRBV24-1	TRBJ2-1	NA	CATSDSYRGQLGNEQFF	TGTGCCACCAGTGATTCCTACAGGGGGCAGTTGGGTAATGAGCAGTTCTTC
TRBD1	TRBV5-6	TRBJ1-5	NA	CASSLRQGAGQPQHF	TGTGCCAGCAGCTTGAGACAGGGGGCCGGTCAGCCCCAGCATTTT
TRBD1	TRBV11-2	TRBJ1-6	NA	CASSQRQGVNSPLHF	TGTGCCAGCAGCCAGAGACAGGGGGTAAATTCACCCCTCCACTTT
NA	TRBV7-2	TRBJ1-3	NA	CASSLAPRGNTIYF	TGTGCCAGCAGCTTAGCGCCTCGGGGAAACACCATATATTTT
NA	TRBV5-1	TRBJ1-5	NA	CASSLAGGDQPQHF	TGCGCCAGCAGCTTGGCCGGGGGGGATCAGCCCCAGCATTTT
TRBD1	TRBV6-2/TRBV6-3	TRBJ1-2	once	CASSYPPWGQGHGYTF	TGTGCCAGCAGTTACCCCCCGTGGGGACAGGGCCATGGCTACACCTTC
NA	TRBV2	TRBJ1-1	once	CASSESGGTEAFF	TGTGCCAGCAGTGAGAGCGGGGGCACTGAAGCTTTCTTT
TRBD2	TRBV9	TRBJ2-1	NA	CASSEQRGGYNEQFF	TGTGCCAGCAGCGAGCAGCGGGGGGGATACAATGAGCAGTTCTTC
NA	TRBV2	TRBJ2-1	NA	CASSWRVQSSYNEQFF	TGTGCCAGCAGCTGGCGGGTACAGAGCTCCTACAATGAGCAGTTCTTC
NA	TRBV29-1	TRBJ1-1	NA	CSVDRGSNTEAFF	TGCAGCGTCGACCGAGGGAGTAACACTGAAGCTTTCTTT
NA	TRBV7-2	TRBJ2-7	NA	CASSLEAGPEQYF	TGTGCCAGCAGCTTAGAGGCAGGGCCCGAGCAGTACTTC
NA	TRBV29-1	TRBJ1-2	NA	CSVGSKASGYTF	TGCAGCGTTGGATCTAAAGCTTCGGGCTACACCTTC
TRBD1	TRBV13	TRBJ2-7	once	CASSRGQKSYEQYF	TGTGCCAGCAGCAGGGGACAGAAGTCCTACGAGCAGTACTTC
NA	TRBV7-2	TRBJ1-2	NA	CASSPGSGRGYTF	TGTGCCAGCAGCCCTGGGAGTGGCCGTGGCTACACCTTC
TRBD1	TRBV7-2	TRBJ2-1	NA	CASTRTGKYNEQFF	TGTGCCAGCACCCGGACAGGGAAGTACAATGAGCAGTTCTTC
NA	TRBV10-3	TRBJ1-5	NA	CASGQPGNQPQHF	TGTGCCAGCGGACAGCCCGGCAATCAGCCCCAGCATTTT
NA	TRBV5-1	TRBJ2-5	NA	CASSAYSGGQETQYF	TGCGCCAGCAGTGCTTATAGTGGCGGGCAAGAGACCCAGTACTTC
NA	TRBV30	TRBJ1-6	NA	CAWTPSSYNSPLHF	TGTGCCTGGACCCCTAGCTCCTATAATTCACCCCTCCACTTT
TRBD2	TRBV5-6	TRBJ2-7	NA	CASSFGGGEQYF	TGTGCCAGCAGCTTTGGGGGGGGCGAGCAGTACTTC
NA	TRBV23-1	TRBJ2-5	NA	CARGRLTKSFRETQYF	TGCGCCAGGGGCCGGTTGACAAAGTCTTTCCGGGAGACCCAGTACTTC
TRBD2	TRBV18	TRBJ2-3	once	CASSPRLAASTDTQYF	TGTGCCAGCTCACCGCGACTAGCTGCTAGCACAGATACGCAGTATTTT
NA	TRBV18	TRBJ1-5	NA	CASSPRLDQPQHF	TGTGCCAGCTCGCCGAGACTGGATCAGCCCCAGCATTTT
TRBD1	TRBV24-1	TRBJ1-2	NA	CATSDPGQGASGYTF	TGTGCCACCAGTGATCCGGGACAGGGAGCCTCCGGCTACACCTTC
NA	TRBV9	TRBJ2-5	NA	CASSASGARETQYF	TGTGCCAGCAGCGCCTCAGGGGCCCGGGAGACCCAGTACTTC
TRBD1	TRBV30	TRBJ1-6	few	CAWSRDRNNSPLHF	TGTGCCTGGTCCCGGGACAGGAATAATTCACCCCTCCACTTT
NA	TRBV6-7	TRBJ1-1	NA	CASSYSKPGGMNTEAFF	TGTGCCAGCAGTTACTCGAAGCCGGGAGGGATGAACACTGAAGCTTTCTTT
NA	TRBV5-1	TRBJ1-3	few	CASSPGVSGNTIYF	TGCGCCAGCAGTCCAGGGGTCTCCGGAAACACCATATATTTT
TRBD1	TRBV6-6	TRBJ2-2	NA	CASSYGTGDPGELFF	TGTGCCAGCAGCTATGGGACAGGGGACCCCGGGGAGCTGTTTTTT
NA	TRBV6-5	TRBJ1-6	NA	CASRQGGLGNSPLHF	TGTGCCAGCAGACAGGGAGGGCTCGGTAATTCACCCCTCCACTTT
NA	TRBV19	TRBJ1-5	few	CASSVPTERLNQPQHF	TGTGCCAGTAGTGTTCCGACAGAGAGATTAAATCAGCCCCAGCATTTT
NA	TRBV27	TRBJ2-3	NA	CASTGRSTDTQYF	TGTGCCAGCACGGGGAGAAGCACAGATACGCAGTATTTT
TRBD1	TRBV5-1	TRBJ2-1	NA	CASSPYWTGDYNEQFF	TGCGCCAGCAGCCCCTACTGGACAGGGGACTACAATGAGCAGTTCTTC
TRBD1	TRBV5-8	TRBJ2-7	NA	CASKSSARDRGLGDEQYF	TGTGCCAGCAAGAGTTCCGCGCGGGACAGGGGACTTGGAGACGAGCAGTACTTC
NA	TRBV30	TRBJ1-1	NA	CAWSIGVNTEAFF	TGTGCCTGGAGCATAGGGGTGAACACTGAAGCTTTCTTT
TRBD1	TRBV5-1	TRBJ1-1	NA	CASSPDRGWNTEAFF	TGCGCCAGCAGCCCAGACAGGGGGTGGAACACTGAAGCTTTCTTT
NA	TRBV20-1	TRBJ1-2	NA	CSATGNGYTF	TGCAGTGCCACAGGGAATGGCTACACCTTC
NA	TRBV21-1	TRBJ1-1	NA	CASIRTGRNTEAFF	TGTGCCAGCATCCGGACAGGGCGCAACACTGAAGCTTTCTTT
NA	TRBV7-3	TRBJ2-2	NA	CASSLRRDTGELFF	TGTGCCAGCAGCTTACGTCGGGACACCGGGGAGCTGTTTTTT
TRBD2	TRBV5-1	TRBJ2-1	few	CASSLGLAGGYSYNEQFF	TGCGCCAGCAGCTTGGGTCTAGCGGGGGGCTACTCCTACAATGAGCAGTTCTTC
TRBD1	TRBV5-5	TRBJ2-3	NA	CASSLFPDRVSTDTQYF	TGTGCCAGCAGCTTGTTCCCCGACAGGGTTAGCACAGATACGCAGTATTTT
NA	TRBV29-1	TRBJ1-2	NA	CSVPRPDGYTF	TGCAGCGTCCCCCGTCCAGATGGCTACACCTTC
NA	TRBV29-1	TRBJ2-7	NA	CSVEGTRGSYEQYF	TGCAGCGTTGAAGGGACCAGGGGATCCTACGAGCAGTACTTC
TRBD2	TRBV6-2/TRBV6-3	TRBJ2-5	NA	CASSYHNLAGPQETQYF	TGTGCCAGCAGTTACCACAATCTAGCGGGGCCCCAAGAGACCCAGTACTTC
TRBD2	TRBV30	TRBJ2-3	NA	CAPAGGAFRSTDTQYF	TGTGCCCCAGCGGGGGGGGCCTTTAGAAGCACAGATACGCAGTATTTT
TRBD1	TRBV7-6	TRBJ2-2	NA	CASSLIPGTGNTGELFF	TGTGCCAGCAGCTTAATTCCCGGGACAGGGAACACCGGGGAGCTGTTTTTT
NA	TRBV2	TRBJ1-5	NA	CASSGGGQGNYQPQHF	TGTGCCAGCAGTGGAGGAGGGCAGGGTAATTATCAGCCCCAGCATTTT
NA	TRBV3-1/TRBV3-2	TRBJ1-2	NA	CASSQRQNYGYTF	TGTGCCAGCAGCCAACGACAGAACTATGGCTACACCTTC
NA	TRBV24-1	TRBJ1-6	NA	CATSDSDRNSPLHF	TGTGCCACCAGTGATTCGGACAGAAATTCACCCCTCCACTTT
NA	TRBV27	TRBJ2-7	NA	CASSFRAGYSYEQYF	TGTGCCAGCAGTTTCCGGGCAGGGTACTCCTACGAGCAGTACTTC
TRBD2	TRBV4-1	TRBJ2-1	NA	CASSQGPTGGPVNEQFF	TGCGCCAGCAGCCAAGGTCCTACGGGGGGGCCTGTAAATGAGCAGTTCTTC
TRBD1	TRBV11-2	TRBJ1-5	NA	CASSTDRGNQPQHF	TGTGCCAGCAGTACGGACAGGGGTAATCAGCCCCAGCATTTT
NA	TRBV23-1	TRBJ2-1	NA	CASPDYNEQFF	TGCGCCAGCCCAGATTACAATGAGCAGTTCTTC
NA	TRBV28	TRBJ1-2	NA	CASKVTGVYGYTF	TGTGCCAGCAAAGTGACAGGTGTCTATGGCTACACCTTC
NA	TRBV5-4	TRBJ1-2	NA	CASSLERAYGYTF	TGTGCCAGCAGCTTGGAGAGGGCATATGGCTACACCTTC
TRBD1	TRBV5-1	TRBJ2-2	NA	CASSLGDRGTGELFF	TGCGCCAGCAGCCTCGGGGACAGGGGCACCGGGGAGCTGTTTTTT